Given below is one T cell receptor (beta chain) in context. No antigen is known for it. This sample is part of a study of shared clonotypes between healthy human individuals. Whole-study findings and limits: Between a few donors, naive CD4 clonotypes were shared at a level of about 5%. Rarefaction gave evidence that sorted-subset sequencing remained incomplete despite large depth.

The input for sorted-subset replicate PCRs was about 210 ng DNA, some 28,000 T cell genomes. Here immunoSEQ multiplex PCR was the method, and the copy in TCRdb shows in-frame clones only, minus some. The sample lists roughly 1,000,000 clones; approximately 80% were seen once. The V end was cut by 1 base, the J end by 6 bases, with 14 bases between. Germline values: CDR1 LGHNA, CDR2 YSLEER. The CDR3 totals 15 residues. The TCR originated in a man aged 18 to 29 in good health. Some clones in this sample may be carry-over from other donors' samples. Sequencing was done on a sample of memory CD4+ T cells from PBMCs. Subset specified: CD45RA-negative fraction. This rearrangement joins TRBV4-3 to TRBJ2-3; D gene uncertain. In nucleotides, the CDR3 is TGCGCCAGCAGCCAAGCATACTTGGCGCGGGATACGCAGTATTTT. Translation: CASSQAYLARDTQYF.